This TCR beta chain is drawn from a study of long-term antiretroviral therapy in people with HIV. About the research overall: The earliest samples predate the 2015 immediate-ART recommendation by about a decade.

It was version v3.0 of the immunoSEQ assay that was run at survey level. Repertoires were generated with immunoSEQ multiplex PCR, while TCRdb's copy carries only in-frame clones and drops some. Among fewer than 20,000 clones listed, about four fifths were seen once. V lost 0 bases to trimming and J lost 1 base, with 9 bases between them. The CDR3 length is 15 residues. Germline lookup yields CDR1 MNHEY and CDR2 SVGAGI. Study outcomes and limitations: In samples taken after ART, diversity increased but remained below transplant donor control levels.

For each donor, at least one pre-ART and at least two post-ART PBMC samples were available. As to this clone: Its matching antigen is unknown.

The sequencing here drew on unsorted PBMCs, taken 0.6 years after starting antiretroviral therapy. This receptor was obtained from a woman under 30 with HIV. J is TRBJ1-1 and V is TRBV6-5; D unresolved. This CDR3 reads CASSYSSPPNTEAFF. The CDR3 nucleotides are TGTGCCAGCAGTTACTCCTCCCCCCCGAACACTGAAGCTTTCTTT.